A single sample gave rise to the 19 T cell receptor beta chains below, sequenced in a study of CD8 T cells in ankylosing spondylitis. A single record per CDR3 protein comes from TCRdb applying MiXCR to the 5' RACE reads. Among 250,000 to 400,000 distinct CDR3 sequences, roughly 12% were seen once, and the ten largest hold 8% to 9.5%. Sequencing was done on a sample of blood, either unsorted or a sorted T cell fraction (not recorded which). The receptors were sampled from a female donor with ankylosing spondylitis or in good health (not recorded which).

V gene TRBV6-1 combines with J gene TRBJ2-1, with TRBD1 matching over 12 bases. The CDR3 extends over 14 amino acids. V was clipped by 9 bases and J by 6 bases; unmatched bases: 6. Germline CDR1 reads MNHNS; CDR2 reads SASEGT. This chain's CDR3 is CASGDRGPFNEQFF. The CDR3 DNA follows: TGTGCCAGTGGGGACAGGGGGCCGTTCAATGAGCAGTTCTTC.

This clonotype was observed many times. This chain joins TRBV20-1 and TRBJ1-5; D possibly corresponds to TRBD1 (5 bases). Trimming shortened V by 7 bases and J by 3 bases, and 16 bases separated the two germline ends. Germline CDR1 reads DFQATT; CDR2 reads SNEGSKA (reference sequence). This CDR3 has 14 residues. CDR3 DNA: TGCAGTGGGGGTGAGAGGGGCTACAATCAGCCCCAGCATTTT. Its protein is CSGGERGYNQPQHF.

This clonotype was counted ten times or more. This rearrangement joins TRBV6-1 to TRBJ1-2; D perhaps matches TRBD1 (5 bases). The V gene lost 5 bases and the J gene lost 0 bases, with 16 bases spanning the gap. CDR1 MNHNS and CDR2 SASEGT come from the germline V gene. This CDR3 has 16 amino acids. The CDR3 protein is CASSKGTRDTNYGYTF. The CDR3 DNA reads as TGTGCCAGCAGTAAGGGGACGAGGGATACTAACTATGGCTACACCTTC.

This clonotype was recorded at least ten times. This chain joins TRBV20-1 and TRBJ2-1; no clear D gene. Germline V CDR1 and CDR2: DFQATT, SNEGSKA (reference sequence). The CDR3 length is 16 residues. With 5 bases removed from V and 0 bases from J, the gap between germline ends came to 17 bases. Here the CDR3 DNA reads TGCAGTGCTCGATCCTTTTCGGACCTCTCCTACAATGAGCAGTTCTTC. Translated: CSARSFSDLSYNEQFF.

This rearrangement joins TRBV5-6 to TRBJ1-6; 9 nucleotides agree with TRBD1. V was pared by 4 bases and J by 5 bases, with 4 bases of the junction left unmatched. Germline values: CDR1 SGHDT, CDR2 YYEEEE. This CDR3 has 15 amino acids. The CDR3 reads CASSPGTGHNSPLHF. Written as DNA, the CDR3 is TGTGCCAGCAGCCCAGGGACAGGGCATAATTCACCCCTCCACTTT.

Many counts were recorded for this clonotype. The chain combines TRBV5-1 with TRBJ2-7; no clear D gene. Germline V gene lookup returns CDR1 SGHRS and CDR2 YFSETQ. Trimming stripped 4 bases from V and 1 base from J, with 12 bases between. The CDR3 totals 14 residues. Written as DNA, the CDR3 is TGCGCCAGCAGCGCTAGGAGAGAGTCCTACGAGCAGTACTTC. As protein: CASSARRESYEQYF. Together with reference TRBV5-1 and TRBJ2-7, the CDR3 gives the full variable domain: KAGVTQTPRYLIKTRGQQVTLSCSPISGHRSVSWYQQTPGQGLQFLFEYFSETQRNKGNFPGRFSGRQFSNSRSEMNVSTLELGDSALYLCASSARRESYEQYFGPGTRLTVT.

This clonotype was seen repeatedly, ten times or more. V usage is TRBV3-1 and J usage is TRBJ2-7; 10 bases align to TRBD2. J was trimmed by 0 bases and V by 0 bases; bases with no gene match: 8. The germline gives CDR1 LGHDT, CDR2 YNNKEL (reference sequence). This CDR3 has 18 residues. The CDR3 loop is CASSQDTLAGGTSYEQYF. DNA for the CDR3: TGTGCCAGCAGCCAAGATACTTTAGCGGGAGGAACCTCCTACGAGCAGTACTTC.

This clonotype was found many times. J is TRBJ2-5 and V is TRBV18; D unclear. The germline V and J ends were trimmed by 5 bases and 6 bases, with 7 bases remaining between them. The germline gives CDR1 KGHSH, CDR2 LQKENI. The CDR3 covers 11 residues. The CDR3 sequence is CASSGEKTQYF. The CDR3 DNA follows: TGTGCCAGCTCAGGCGAAAAGACCCAGTACTTC.

At least ten counts were recorded for this clonotype. The chain carries TRBV5-1 and TRBJ2-3; the match to TRBD1 covers 8 bases. J was trimmed by 5 bases and V by 4 bases; bases with no gene match: 12. Germline CDR1 and CDR2: SGHRS and YFSETQ. CDR3 length: 16 residues. CDR3 nucleotide sequence: TGCGCCAGCAGCCTCGGATCGACAGGGGTTGTAGATACGCAGTATTTT. As protein: CASSLGSTGVVDTQYF.

The chain combines TRBV18 with TRBJ2-7; D is possibly TRBD1 (5 bases). This CDR3 is 14 amino acids long. V was clipped by 1 base and J by 2 bases, with 9 bases between them. CDR1 is KGHSH and CDR2 is LQKENI in the germline V gene. CDR3 DNA: TGTGCCAGCTCACCACTTCAGGACACCTACGAGCAGTACTTC. It encodes CASSPLQDTYEQYF.

Concerning this clonotype: Compared with germline, one end of the junction differs, possibly owing to a read error. This chain joins TRBV20-1 and TRBJ2-5; D is possibly TRBD1 (5 bases). The germline V gene has CDR1 DFQATT and CDR2 SNEGSKA (reference sequence). The CDR3 is made up of 17 amino acids. CDR3 loop: CCARDLLGQLDGETQYF. CDR3 in DNA: TGCTGTGCTAGAGATCTCCTCGGACAACTCGATGGGGAGACCCAGTACTTC.

Ten or more counts support this clonotype. The rearrangement joins TRBV20-1 to TRBJ2-7; 8 bases line up with TRBD2. The CDR3 has 14 residues. In germline, CDR1 is DFQATT, CDR2 SNEGSKA (reference sequence). The junction had 7 bases not matched to a gene; V was cut back by 5 bases and J by 1 base. In nucleotides, the CDR3 is TGCAGTGCTCCTCGACTAGCGAGATCCTACGAGCAGTACTTC. Translated, it gives CSAPRLARSYEQYF.

This clonotype was recorded at least ten times. The chain employs TRBV20-1 and TRBJ2-1, with 11 nucleotides matching TRBD2. Losses at the gene ends were 3 bases for V and 15 bases for J; bases not matched to a gene: 10. The CDR3 spans 13 residues. Per germline, CDR1 DFQATT and CDR2 SNEGSKA (reference sequence). This CDR3 is CSASLAGGLRGFF. In DNA, the CDR3 is TGCAGTGCTAGTCTAGCGGGGGGCCTCAGGGGGTTCTTC.

The chain employs TRBV2 and TRBJ1-3; D gene ambiguous. The CDR3 covers 14 residues. V shed 10 bases and J shed 1 base, with 14 bases lying between them. Germline V gene sequence: CDR1 SNHLY, CDR2 FYNNEI. DNA for the CDR3: TGTGCCAACCTGCGGCAGCCTTCTGGAAACACCATATATTTT. Its protein is CANLRQPSGNTIYF.

The chain links TRBV2 to TRBJ2-5; D possibly corresponds to TRBD2 (5 bases). The V end lost 6 bases, the J end lost 5 bases, and 10 bases lay between the germline ends. Germline V gives CDR1 SNHLY, CDR2 FYNNEI. The length of the CDR3 is 12 residues. The CDR3 region has the DNA TGTGCCAGCAGGCGGAGGTTGGAGACCCAGTACTTC. Its translation: CASRRRLETQYF. The entire variable domain, with the rest obtained from reference TRBV2 and TRBJ2-5, is as follows: EPEVTQTPSHQVTQMGQEVILRCVPISNHLYFYWYRQILGQKVEFLVSFYNNEISEKSEIFDDQFSVERPDGSNFTLKIRSTKLEDSAMYFCASRRRLETQYFGPGTRLLVL.

This clonotype was observed at least ten times. This chain links TRBV5-1 with TRBJ2-1; D might be TRBD1 (7 bases). Trimming pared 1 base from V and 2 bases from J, leaving 22 bases between. Germline V lookup: CDR1 SGHRS, CDR2 YFSETQ. The CDR3 contains 19 residues. The CDR3 region is CASSLSPRGTVDPYNEQFF. The CDR3 DNA reads as TGCGCCAGCAGCTTGTCCCCCCGGGGGACAGTAGACCCCTACAATGAGCAGTTCTTC.

This clonotype was counted a single time. The V call is TRBV7-6, the J call TRBJ2-7, with 7 bases fitting TRBD1. The germline V gene encodes CDR1 SGHVS and CDR2 FNYEAQ. This CDR3 is 15 amino acids long. The V segment lost 2 bases and the J segment 1 base; nucleotides outside the gene matches: 5. Written as DNA, the CDR3 is TGTGCCAGCAGCTTAACACAGGGGCCTTCCTACGAGCAGTACTTC. Translating gives CASSLTQGPSYEQYF.

This clonotype came up a few times. The CDR3 sequence is CASSPRGWSSYEQYF. In nucleotides, the CDR3 is TGTGCCAGCAGCCCTCGAGGGTGGAGCTCCTACGAGCAGTACTTC. The chain uses TRBV27 and TRBJ2-7, with D possibly matching TRBD2 (5 bases). The V gene lost 6 bases and the J gene lost 0 bases, with 15 bases spanning the gap. Germline V gene lookup returns CDR1 MNHEY and CDR2 SMNVEV (reference sequence). The CDR3 spans 15 residues.

The gene calls are TRBV5-1 and TRBJ1-5; D is possibly TRBD1 (5 bases). Looked up from germline, CDR1 is SGHRS and CDR2 is YFSETQ. The CDR3 is made up of 14 amino acids. The V end was cut by 4 bases, the J end by 1 base, with 9 bases between. CDR3 coding DNA: TGCGCCAGCAGCACGGGGGAGAGCAATCAGCCCCAGCATTTT. Amino acid sequence: CASSTGESNQPQHF.